One sample yielded the 3 T cell receptor beta chains listed below, sequenced in a study of Ad26.COV2.S vaccination and SARS-CoV-2 variants (dated by TCRdb to the early 2020s). The treatment or condition label, as the study defines it: about 20 received Ad26.COV2.S at low or high dose, single or two shots; about 5 received placebo; per-sample allocation not given. For vaccine and placebo recipients, the sequenced repertoires came from samples collected on day 63 after the first injection. Libraries were prepared through the immunoSEQ multiplex PCR assay. In TCRdb, the immuneACCESS table is reduced to in-frame sequences with V and J assigned. These tables do not hold every clone; where another copy was compared, an unresolved V gene accounts for under half, and the others remain unexplained. This sample lists 250,000 to 300,000 clones; around 87% were detected once. In total, the top ten clones hold under 4% of the sample.

The sample consisted of peripheral blood, taken in a trial of Ad26.COV2.S vaccine versus placebo. These receptors came from a person between 18 and 60 years old who received the Ad26.COV2.S COVID-19 vaccine or a placebo.

This clone has more than one count but fewer than ten. The chain combines TRBV5-1 with TRBJ2-7; TRBD2 aligns across 9 bases. The germline V gene has CDR1 SGHRS and CDR2 YFSETQ. Trimming took 3 bases from V and 5 from J; bases not matched to a gene: 6. The CDR3 loop spans 14 amino acids. The CDR3 spells CASSSGLARNEQYF. The CDR3 coding sequence is TGCGCCAGCAGCTCGGGACTAGCTCGAAACGAGCAGTACTTC.

The chain links TRBV18 to TRBJ1-1; 8 bases agree with TRBD1. The CDR3 is made up of 15 amino acids. Per germline, CDR1 KGHSH and CDR2 LQKENI. J lost 1 base, V lost 3 bases, and 4 bases had no gene match. The CDR3 DNA follows: TGTGCCAGCTCACCGAACGGACAGGGGAACACTGAAGCTTTCTTT. Its protein product is CASSPNGQGNTEAFF.

V gene TRBV29-1 combines with J gene TRBJ2-1, with D possibly TRBD2 on 5 matching bases. The CDR3 is made up of 11 amino acids. Trimming removed 8 bases at V and 4 bases at J, with 9 bases between. Germline V gives CDR1 SQVTM, CDR2 ANQGSEA. This chain's CDR3 is CSLERYNEQFF. In nucleotides, the CDR3 is TGCAGCCTAGAGCGGTACAATGAGCAGTTCTTC.